The 17 T cell receptor beta chains reported below all come from one sample, sequenced in a study of cytomegalovirus exposure and HLA in healthy donors. The PCR contained 60 Vbeta and 13 Jbeta primers. Only in-frame clones appear in the TCRdb table, and some are missing; sequencing was by immunoSEQ multiplex PCR. This table holds 99,000 or so clones, around 15% found once. Sequenced input: PBMCs. These receptors were taken from a female donor in good health and CMV-seronegative.

The sample holds a few counts of this clone. V is TRBV6-6 and J is TRBJ2-3; 8 nucleotides match TRBD2. With V trimmed by 2 bases and J by 4 bases, 5 bases remained unmatched. Germline V gene sequence: CDR1 MNHNY, CDR2 SVGAGI (reference sequence). The CDR3 is 15 amino acids. The CDR3 DNA follows: TGTGCCAGCAGTTACCCTGCGGGAGGAGCAGATACGCAGTATTTT. Amino acids: CASSYPAGGADTQYF.

This clone has just a few counts. The chain joins TRBV7-2 to TRBJ2-1, with D tentatively TRBD2 (5 bases). The CDR3 covers 15 residues. The V end was cut by 4 bases, the J end by 5 bases, with 15 bases between. Germline loops: CDR1 SGHTA, CDR2 FQGNSA. The CDR3 coding sequence is TGTGCCAGCAGCTCGGAACCAGGACTCCACAATGAGCAGTTCTTC. It encodes CASSSEPGLHNEQFF.

The V gene is TRBV30, the J gene TRBJ1-1; 10 bases agree with TRBD1. The CDR3 runs to 11 residues. J was trimmed by 6 bases and V by 7 bases; bases with no gene match: 2. CDR1 and CDR2 (germline): GTSNPN, SVGIG (reference sequence). The CDR3 loop reads CASGTGAEAFF. CDR3 in DNA: TGTGCCTCCGGGACAGGGGCTGAAGCTTTCTTT.

This clone was observed a handful of times. The same CDR3 also results from other DNA sequences found in this sample. The chain couples TRBV30 to TRBJ2-5; D unclear. Germline V CDR1 and CDR2: GTSNPN, SVGIG (reference sequence). This CDR3 is 11 amino acids long. Trimming removed 1 base from V and 5 bases from J, with 5 bases in between. CDR3 sequence (DNA): TGTGCCTGGAGTGCTCGGGAGACCCAGTACTTC. Translated: CAWSARETQYF.

This rearrangement joins TRBV18 to TRBJ2-1, with 8 bases fitting TRBD1. This CDR3 has 13 amino acids. The germline V gene encodes CDR1 KGHSH and CDR2 LQKENI. J lost 8 bases, V lost 4 bases, and 4 bases had no gene match. The CDR3 DNA reads as TGTGCCAGCTCACGGGGACAGGCGGATGAGCAGTTCTTC. Protein sequence: CASSRGQADEQFF.

In its sample, this clone was seen a few times. The chain links TRBV5-6 to TRBJ2-3, with D perhaps TRBD2 (7 bases). CDR1 and CDR2 (germline): SGHDT, YYEEEE. The V end lost 1 base, the J end lost 5 bases, and 20 bases lay between the germline ends. The CDR3 contains 17 residues. This CDR3 reads CASSLRGARGAGDTQYF. For the CDR3, the DNA is TGTGCCAGCAGCTTGAGGGGGGCCCGGGGGGCGGGAGATACGCAGTATTTT.

This clone occurred a few times. This sequence joins TRBV7-9 and TRBJ1-3; TRBD1 agrees at 7 bases. The CDR3 consists of 14 residues. The germline V gene has CDR1 SEHNR and CDR2 FQNEAQ (reference sequence). After removal of 3 bases from V and 2 bases from J, the junction contained 1 base not matched to a gene. The CDR3 reads CASSLTGTGNTIYF. As DNA, the CDR3 is TGTGCCAGCAGCTTGACAGGGACTGGAAACACCATATATTTT. The full variable domain, completed using reference TRBV7-9 and TRBJ1-3, is DTGVSQNPRHKITKRGQNVTFRCDPISEHNRLYWYRQTLGQGPEFLTYFQNEAQLEKSRLLSDRFSAERPKGSFSTLEIQRTEQGDSAMYLCASSLTGTGNTIYFGEGSWLTVV.

This clone turned up a few times. This chain links TRBV13 with TRBJ1-1; 8 bases match TRBD1. This CDR3 region has 12 residues. In germline, CDR1 is PRHDT, CDR2 FYEKMQ (reference sequence). With V trimmed by 5 bases and J by 9 bases, 5 bases remained unmatched. This CDR3 is CASSPGQGKAFF. The CDR3 coding sequence is TGTGCCAGCAGCCCAGGACAGGGTAAAGCTTTCTTT.

This clone was counted a few times. The V and J genes are TRBV2 and TRBJ1-2; 7 nucleotides align to TRBD1. The V gene's germline CDR1 is SNHLY and CDR2 FYNNEI. V shed 7 bases, J shed 4 bases, and the junction held 9 bases outside the gene matches. The CDR3 is made up of 14 amino acids. The CDR3 is CASTSLQGSYGYTF. The CDR3 DNA follows: TGTGCCAGCACCTCGCTACAGGGGAGCTATGGCTACACCTTC.

This clone was seen only a few times. The genes are TRBV28 and TRBJ2-7, with 10 bases fitting TRBD2. The CDR3 spans 15 residues. V was pared by 6 bases and J by 1 base, with 6 bases of the junction left unmatched. Looked up from germline, CDR1 is MDHEN and CDR2 is SYDVKM. CDR3 sequence: CASRRLAGLSYEQYF. Here the CDR3 DNA reads TGTGCCAGCAGGCGACTAGCGGGCTTATCCTACGAGCAGTACTTC. The whole variable domain, remainder taken from reference TRBV28 and TRBJ2-7, is DVKVTQSSRYLVKRTGEKVFLECVQDMDHENMFWYRQDPGLGLRLIYFSYDVKMKEKGDIPEGYSVSREKKERFSLILESASTNQTSMYLCASRRLAGLSYEQYFGPGTRLTVT.

The V and J genes are TRBV28 and TRBJ2-5; TRBD1 matches at 8 bases. CDR3 length equals 15 residues. The germline CDR1 and CDR2 sequences are MDHEN and SYDVKM. The J segment lost 5 bases and the V segment lost 4 bases, leaving 9 bases of the junction unmatched. CDR3 amino acids: CASSSPAGGVETQYF. The CDR3, as DNA: TGTGCCAGCAGTTCCCCGGCAGGGGGCGTGGAGACCCAGTACTTC.

This clone showed up just a few times. The chain uses TRBV7-9 and TRBJ1-1; perhaps TRBD1 as D (6 bases). V was pared by 2 bases and J by 7 bases, with 11 bases between. The CDR3 covers 13 residues. CDR1 is SEHNR and CDR2 is FQNEAQ in the germline V gene (reference sequence). This CDR3 is CASSLQGLNEAFF. The CDR3 DNA reads as TGTGCCAGCAGCTTACAGGGGCTAAATGAAGCTTTCTTT. Together with reference TRBV7-9 and TRBJ1-1, the CDR3 gives the full variable domain: DTGVSQNPRHKITKRGQNVTFRCDPISEHNRLYWYRQTLGQGPEFLTYFQNEAQLEKSRLLSDRFSAERPKGSFSTLEIQRTEQGDSAMYLCASSLQGLNEAFFGQGTRLTVV.

On this clone: Other DNA sequences in this specimen translate into the identical CDR3. The chain employs TRBV30 and TRBJ2-1, with 7 bases identical to TRBD1. J was trimmed by 6 bases and V by 0 bases; bases with no gene match: 2. Germline V gives CDR1 GTSNPN, CDR2 SVGIG (reference sequence). CDR3 size: 13 residues. The CDR3 DNA reads TGTGCCTGGAGTGTAGGGGGCGGCAATGAGCAGTTCTTC. This translates into CAWSVGGGNEQFF.

The genes are TRBV9 and TRBJ1-1; 9 bases align to TRBD1. Unmatched junction bases numbered 8, after V lost 3 bases and J lost 2 bases. The length of the CDR3 is 16 residues. The germline CDR1 and CDR2 sequences are SGDLS and YYNGEE. CDR3 protein: CASSGGQGSVNTEAFF. Here the CDR3 DNA reads TGTGCCAGCAGCGGCGGACAGGGGTCGGTTAACACTGAAGCTTTCTTT.

This clone turned up a few times. The rearrangement joins TRBV4-3 to TRBJ2-1; a weak D match, TRBD2 (6 bases). Germline V gives CDR1 LGHNA, CDR2 YSLEER. The CDR3 totals 16 residues. Trimming cost V 3 bases and J 7 bases, with 19 bases left between them. CDR3 residues: CASSQEPGPAGNEQFF. CDR3 DNA: TGCGCCAGCAGCCAGGAACCGGGTCCGGCGGGGAATGAGCAGTTCTTC.

V and J are TRBV5-4 and TRBJ1-1; D perhaps matches TRBD1 (5 bases). This CDR3 comprises 12 residues. The germline V gene has CDR1 SGHNT and CDR2 YYREEE (reference sequence). The V gene lost 6 bases and the J gene lost 7 bases, with 13 bases spanning the gap. CDR3 sequence (DNA): TGTGCCAGCACCTTACCGGGACTTGAAGCTTTCTTT. It is translated as CASTLPGLEAFF.

The CDR3 region has the DNA TGTGCCAGCAGCTTAGCCCCTAGCGGAAGCTCCTACAATGAGCAGTTCTTC. Protein sequence: CASSLAPSGSSYNEQFF. The chain has TRBV7-2 and TRBJ2-1, with TRBD2 matching over 7 bases. The CDR3 contains 17 residues. J lost 0 bases, V lost 0 bases, and 5 bases had no gene match. Germline V gene sequence: CDR1 SGHTA, CDR2 FQGNSA.